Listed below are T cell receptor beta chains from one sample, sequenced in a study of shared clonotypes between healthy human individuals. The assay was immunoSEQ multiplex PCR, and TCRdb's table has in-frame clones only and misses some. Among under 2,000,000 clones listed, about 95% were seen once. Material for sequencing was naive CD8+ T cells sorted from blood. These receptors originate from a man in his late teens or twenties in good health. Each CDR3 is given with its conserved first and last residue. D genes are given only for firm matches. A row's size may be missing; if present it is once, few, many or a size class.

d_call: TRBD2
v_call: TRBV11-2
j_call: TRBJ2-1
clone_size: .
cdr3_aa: CASSFSGGGYEQFF
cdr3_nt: TGTGCCAGCAGCTTTAGCGGGGGGGGCTATGAGCAGTTCTTC

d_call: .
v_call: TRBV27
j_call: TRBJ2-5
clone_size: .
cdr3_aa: CASSLRFQETQYF
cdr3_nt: TGTGCCAGCAGTTTACGATTCCAAGAGACCCAGTACTTC

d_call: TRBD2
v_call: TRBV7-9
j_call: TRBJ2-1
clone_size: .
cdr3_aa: CASSSVGREYGDEQFF
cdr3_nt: TGTGCCAGCAGCTCGGTAGGGCGGGAGTATGGCGATGAGCAGTTCTTC

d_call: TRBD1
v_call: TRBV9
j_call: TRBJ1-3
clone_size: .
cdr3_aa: CASSAGTGVSGNTIYF
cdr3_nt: TGTGCCAGCAGCGCCGGGACAGGAGTCTCTGGAAACACCATATATTTT

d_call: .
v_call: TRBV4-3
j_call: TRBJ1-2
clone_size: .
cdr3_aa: CASSQDRGGEENYGYTF
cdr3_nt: TGCGCCAGCAGCCAAGATCGGGGGGGCGAAGAGAACTATGGCTACACCTTC

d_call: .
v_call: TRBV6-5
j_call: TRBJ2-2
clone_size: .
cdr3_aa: CASSPGNTGELFF
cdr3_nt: TGTGCCAGCAGCCCGGGGAACACCGGGGAGCTGTTTTTT

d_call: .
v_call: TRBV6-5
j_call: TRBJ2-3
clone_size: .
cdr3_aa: CASSYADDTWDTQYF
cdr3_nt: TGTGCCAGCAGTTACGCAGATGATACTTGGGATACGCAGTATTTT

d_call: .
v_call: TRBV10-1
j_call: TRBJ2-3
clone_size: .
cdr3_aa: CASSEFKSLTDTQYF
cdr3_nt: TGCGCCAGCAGTGAGTTTAAGAGCCTCACAGATACGCAGTATTTT

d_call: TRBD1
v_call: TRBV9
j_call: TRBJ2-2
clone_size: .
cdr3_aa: CASSVGGGHTGELFF
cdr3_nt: TGTGCCAGCAGCGTAGGAGGGGGCCACACCGGGGAGCTGTTTTTT

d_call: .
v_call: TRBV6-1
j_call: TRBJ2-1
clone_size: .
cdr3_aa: CASSEKGVNEQFF
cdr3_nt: TGTGCCAGCAGTGAAAAGGGGGTAAATGAGCAGTTCTTC

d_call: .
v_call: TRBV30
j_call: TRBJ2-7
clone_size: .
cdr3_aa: CAWSVRGFYEQYF
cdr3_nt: TGTGCCTGGAGTGTACGGGGGTTCTACGAGCAGTACTTC

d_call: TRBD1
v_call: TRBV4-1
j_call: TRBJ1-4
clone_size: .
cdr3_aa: CASSRIDRGREKLFF
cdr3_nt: TGCGCCAGCAGCCGGATAGACAGGGGGCGTGAAAAACTGTTTTTT

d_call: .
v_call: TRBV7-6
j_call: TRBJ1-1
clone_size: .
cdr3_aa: CASSPSSGRSMNTEAFF
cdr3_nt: TGTGCCAGCAGCCCGTCATCAGGACGATCGATGAACACTGAAGCTTTCTTT

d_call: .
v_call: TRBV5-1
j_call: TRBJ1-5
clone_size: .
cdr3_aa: CASSLLPLEGHNQPQHF
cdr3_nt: TGCGCCAGCAGCTTGTTACCCTTAGAAGGACATAATCAGCCCCAGCATTTT

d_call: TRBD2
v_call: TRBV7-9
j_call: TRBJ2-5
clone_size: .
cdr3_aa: CASSQRWRTSGRIPETQYF
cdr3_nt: TGTGCCAGCAGCCAGCGATGGAGGACTAGCGGGAGAATCCCAGAGACCCAGTACTTC

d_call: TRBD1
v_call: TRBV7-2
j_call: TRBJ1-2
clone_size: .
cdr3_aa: CASSPGQGNYGYTF
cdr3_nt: TGTGCCAGCAGCCCGGGACAGGGGAACTATGGCTACACCTTC

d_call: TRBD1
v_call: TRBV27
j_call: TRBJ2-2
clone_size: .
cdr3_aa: CASNRGVGGELFF
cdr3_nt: TGTGCCAGCAACAGGGGGGTAGGCGGGGAGCTGTTTTTT

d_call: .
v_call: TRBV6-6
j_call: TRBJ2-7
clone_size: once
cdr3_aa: CASRGLLYEQYF
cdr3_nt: TGTGCCAGCCGAGGGTTACTCTACGAGCAGTACTTC

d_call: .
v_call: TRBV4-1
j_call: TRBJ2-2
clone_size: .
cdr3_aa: CASSPLGVSGELFF
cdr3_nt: TGCGCCAGCAGCCCTTTAGGGGTAAGCGGGGAGCTGTTTTTT

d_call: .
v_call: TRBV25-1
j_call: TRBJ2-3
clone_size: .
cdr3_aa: CASSWGYGSSTDTQYF
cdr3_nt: TGTGCCAGCAGTTGGGGGTACGGGTCCAGCACAGATACGCAGTATTTT

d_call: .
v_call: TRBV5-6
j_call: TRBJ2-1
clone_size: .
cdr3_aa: CASSLTGNEQFF
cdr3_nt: TGTGCCAGCAGCTTAACTGGGAATGAGCAGTTCTTC

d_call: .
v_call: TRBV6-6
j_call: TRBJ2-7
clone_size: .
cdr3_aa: CASNLSPGGESYEQYF
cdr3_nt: TGTGCCAGCAACCTCAGCCCTGGCGGGGAGTCCTACGAGCAGTACTTC

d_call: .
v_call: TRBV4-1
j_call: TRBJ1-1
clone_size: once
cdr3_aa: CASSQDPRTMNTEAFF
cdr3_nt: TGCGCCAGCAGCCAAGACCCCCGGACAATGAACACTGAAGCTTTCTTT

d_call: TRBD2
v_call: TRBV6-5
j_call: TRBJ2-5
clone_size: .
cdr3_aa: CASSYGASGQETQYF
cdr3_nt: TGTGCCAGCAGTTATGGGGCTAGCGGCCAAGAGACCCAGTACTTC

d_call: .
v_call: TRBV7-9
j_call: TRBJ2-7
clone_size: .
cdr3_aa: CASSPGLLVVGYEQYF
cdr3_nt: TGTGCCAGCAGCCCGGGACTCCTGGTAGTGGGCTACGAGCAGTACTTC

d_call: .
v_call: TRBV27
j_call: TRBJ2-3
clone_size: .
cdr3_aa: CASRPTGVGIDTQYF
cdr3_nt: TGTGCCAGCAGGCCCACAGGTGTAGGGATAGATACGCAGTATTTT

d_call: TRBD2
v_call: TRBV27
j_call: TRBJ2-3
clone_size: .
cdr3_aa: CASSPIAGGSPDTQYF
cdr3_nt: TGTGCCAGCAGTCCCATAGCGGGAGGAAGCCCAGATACGCAGTATTTT

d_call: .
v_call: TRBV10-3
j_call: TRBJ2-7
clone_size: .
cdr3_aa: CATIAGLRSRNPYEQYF
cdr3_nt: TGTGCCACTATCGCCGGACTCCGGTCTAGAAACCCCTACGAGCAGTACTTC

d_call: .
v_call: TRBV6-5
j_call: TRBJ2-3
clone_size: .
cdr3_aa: CASSYSLATDTQYF
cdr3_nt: TGTGCCAGCAGTTACTCGCTAGCGACAGATACGCAGTATTTT

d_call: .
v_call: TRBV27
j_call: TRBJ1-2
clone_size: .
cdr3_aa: CASSTAGWQGREGDGYTF
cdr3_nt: TGTGCCAGCAGTACGGCGGGTTGGCAGGGGCGCGAAGGAGATGGCTACACCTTC

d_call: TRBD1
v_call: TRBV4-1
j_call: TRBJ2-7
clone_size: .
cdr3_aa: CASSPRDSAYEQYF
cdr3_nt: TGCGCCAGCAGCCCTCGGGACAGCGCCTACGAGCAGTACTTC

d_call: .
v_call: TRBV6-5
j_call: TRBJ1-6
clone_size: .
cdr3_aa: CASTELTQGNSPLHF
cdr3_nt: TGTGCCAGCACCGAATTAACGCAGGGGAATTCACCCCTCCACTTT

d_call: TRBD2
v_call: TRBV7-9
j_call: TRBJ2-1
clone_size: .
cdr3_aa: CASSLEGLAGADEQFF
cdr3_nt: TGTGCCAGCAGCTTAGAAGGGCTAGCGGGAGCCGATGAGCAGTTCTTC

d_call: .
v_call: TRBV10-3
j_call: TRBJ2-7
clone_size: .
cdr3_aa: CAISVAGGAYEQYF
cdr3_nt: TGTGCCATCAGTGTTGCTGGGGGGGCTTACGAGCAGTACTTC

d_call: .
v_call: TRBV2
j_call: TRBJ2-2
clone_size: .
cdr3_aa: CASVPSSTGEPFF
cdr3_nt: TGTGCCAGCGTACCTAGTTCGACCGGGGAGCCGTTTTTT

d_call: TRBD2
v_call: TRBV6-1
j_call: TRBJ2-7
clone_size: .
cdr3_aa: CASSEAPGGLITYEQYF
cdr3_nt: TGTGCCAGCAGTGAAGCCCCGGGGGGGTTAATCACCTACGAGCAGTACTTC

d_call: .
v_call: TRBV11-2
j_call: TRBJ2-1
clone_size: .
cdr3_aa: CASSSGPGSGPLLNEQFF
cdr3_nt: TGTGCCAGCAGCTCAGGCCCCGGGTCCGGGCCTTTGTTAAATGAGCAGTTCTTC

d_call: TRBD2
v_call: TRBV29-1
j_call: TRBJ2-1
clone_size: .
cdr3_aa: CSVDPSGGYNEQFF
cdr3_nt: TGCAGCGTTGATCCCAGCGGGGGGTACAATGAGCAGTTCTTC

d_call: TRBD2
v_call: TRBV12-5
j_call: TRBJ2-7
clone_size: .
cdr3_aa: CASGLAGLAHEQYF
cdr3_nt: TGTGCTAGTGGTTTGGCGGGACTAGCGCACGAGCAGTACTTC

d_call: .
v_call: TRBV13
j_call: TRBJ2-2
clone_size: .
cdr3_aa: CASSLLVSGELFF
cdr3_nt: TGTGCCAGCAGCTTATTGGTATCCGGGGAGCTGTTTTTT

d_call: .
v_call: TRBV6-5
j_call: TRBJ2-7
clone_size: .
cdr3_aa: CASSSLGGYEQYF
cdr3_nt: TGTGCCAGCAGTTCCCTCGGGGGCTACGAGCAGTACTTC

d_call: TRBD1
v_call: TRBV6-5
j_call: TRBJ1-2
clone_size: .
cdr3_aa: CASRYRGGYGYTF
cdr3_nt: TGTGCCAGCAGGTACAGGGGTGGCTATGGCTACACCTTC

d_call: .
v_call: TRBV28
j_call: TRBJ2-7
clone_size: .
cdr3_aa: CASSISRGYEQYF
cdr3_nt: TGTGCCAGCAGTATAAGCAGGGGTTACGAGCAGTACTTC

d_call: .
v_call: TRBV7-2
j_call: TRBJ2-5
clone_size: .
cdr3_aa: CASSLWDFQETQYF
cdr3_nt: TGTGCCAGCAGCTTATGGGATTTTCAAGAGACCCAGTACTTC

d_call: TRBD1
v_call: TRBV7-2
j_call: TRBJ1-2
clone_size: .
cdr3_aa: CASSPRQGAFYGYTF
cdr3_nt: TGTGCCAGCAGCCCCCGACAGGGGGCGTTCTATGGCTACACCTTC

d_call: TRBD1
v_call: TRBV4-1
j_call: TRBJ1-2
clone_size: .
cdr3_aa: CASSQGTGATYGYTF
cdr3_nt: TGCGCCAGCAGCCAAGGGACAGGGGCGACCTATGGCTACACCTTC

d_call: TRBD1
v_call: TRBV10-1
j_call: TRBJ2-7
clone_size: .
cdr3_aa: CANLDRSYEQYF
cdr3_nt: TGCGCCAACTTGGACAGGTCCTACGAGCAGTACTTC

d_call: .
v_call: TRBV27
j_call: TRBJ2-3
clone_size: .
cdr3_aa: CASSLLGITSTDTQYF
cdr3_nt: TGTGCCAGCAGTCTACTAGGGATTACTAGCACAGATACGCAGTATTTT

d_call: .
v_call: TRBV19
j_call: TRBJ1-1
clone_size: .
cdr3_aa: CASSTERGGVEKAFF
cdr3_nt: TGTGCCAGTAGTACCGAAAGGGGTGGAGTGGAAAAAGCTTTCTTT

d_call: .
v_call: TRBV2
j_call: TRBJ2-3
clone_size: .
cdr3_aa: CASNLDWGDTQYF
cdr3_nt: TGTGCCAGCAACTTAGACTGGGGAGATACGCAGTATTTT

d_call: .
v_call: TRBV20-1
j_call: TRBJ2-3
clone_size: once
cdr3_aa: CSARPTNTQYF
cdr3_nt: TGCAGTGCTAGACCCACGAATACGCAGTATTTT